Shown below are 23 T cell receptor beta chains from a single sample sequenced in a study of identical twins. One entry per CDR3 protein results from TCRdb running MiXCR on the 5' RACE reads. The sample holds some 690,000 distinct CDR3 sequences; approximately 21% are singletons and the top ten take around 4.5%. This sample was also put to use in a study of T cells expressing NK-cell markers.

Specimen: PBMCs. The receptor source for this set is a woman between 18 and 29 years old in good health.

A few counts support this clonotype. The V call is TRBV20-1, the J call TRBJ2-3, with 14 bases fitting TRBD2. The V gene end was trimmed by 5 bases and the J gene end by 6 bases; junction bases not matched to a gene: 7. Germline CDR1 DFQATT, CDR2 SNEGSKA (reference sequence). This CDR3 is 15 amino acids long. The CDR3 DNA sequence: TGCAGTGCTGCTCCGGGACTAGCGGGAGCTGATACGCAGTATTTT. Protein sequence: CSAAPGLAGADTQYF.

The chain joins TRBV18 to TRBJ2-7, with 9 bases lining up with TRBD1. The CDR3 runs to 15 residues. Germline CDR1 KGHSH, CDR2 LQKENI. With V trimmed by 3 bases and J by 6 bases, 9 bases remained unmatched. CDR3 in amino acids: CASSPLGTGTGEQYF. The CDR3 nucleotides are TGTGCCAGCTCACCCCTCGGGACAGGGACGGGCGAGCAGTACTTC.

In this sample, this clonotype turned up many times. The V gene is TRBV6-1, the J gene TRBJ2-1; no firm D call. V lost 7 bases and J lost 0, with 10 bases in between. The germline V gene encodes CDR1 MNHNS and CDR2 SASEGT. The length of the CDR3 is 14 residues. CDR3 in DNA: TGTGCCAGCAACTCTTGGAGCTCCTACAATGAGCAGTTCTTC. It codes for CASNSWSSYNEQFF.

Regarding this clonotype: A read error is possible here, since a much larger clone lies one base away. This chain links TRBV5-1 with TRBJ2-3; D uncertain. The CDR3 totals 13 residues. CDR1 and CDR2 from the germline V gene are SGHRS and YFSETQ. Between the trimmed V and J ends, which lost 0 bases and 5 bases, there was a span of 7 bases. CDR3 DNA sequence: TGCGCCAGCAGCTTGGAGGTGGGAGATACGCAGTATTTT. Amino acid sequence: CASSLEVGDTQYF.

The chain links TRBV20-1 to TRBJ1-2; D is perhaps TRBD1 (6 bases). V lost 3 bases and J lost 7, with 15 bases in between. CDR1 is DFQATT and CDR2 is SNEGSKA in the germline V gene (reference sequence). This CDR3 region has 13 residues. The chain's CDR3 is CSASSQGMGGYTF. CDR3 nucleotide sequence: TGCAGTGCTAGTAGTCAGGGGATGGGTGGCTACACCTTC.

V usage is TRBV2 and J usage is TRBJ2-7; 9 nucleotides align to TRBD1. V shed 4 bases and J 6 bases; nucleotides not matched to a gene: 10. The CDR3 spans 15 residues. Germline V gene lookup returns CDR1 SNHLY and CDR2 FYNNEI. The CDR3 loop is CASSVTGQGKSEQYF. CDR3 nucleotide sequence: TGTGCCAGCAGTGTGACGGGACAGGGAAAGTCCGAGCAGTACTTC.

This clonotype was detected only a few times. This rearrangement joins TRBV5-6 to TRBJ2-5, with 10 bases fitting TRBD2. This CDR3 contains 14 residues. The trim removed 3 bases at V and 4 bases at J, leaving 3 bases unmatched. The germline V gene has CDR1 SGHDT and CDR2 YYEEEE. The CDR3 DNA reads as TGTGCCAGCAGCTCGAAGCGGGGGGGAGAGACCCAGTACTTC. It yields the protein CASSSKRGGETQYF.

This clonotype appeared once. V usage is TRBV9 and J usage is TRBJ2-7, with 9 bases aligning to TRBD1. The length of the CDR3 is 14 residues. V shed 0 bases, J shed 8 bases, and the junction held 6 bases outside the gene matches. Looked up from germline, CDR1 is SGDLS and CDR2 is YYNGEE. This CDR3 is CASSVEDRGVKQYF. The CDR3 DNA reads as TGTGCCAGCAGCGTAGAGGACAGGGGAGTGAAGCAGTACTTC.

V and J are TRBV27 and TRBJ1-5; 7 bases fit TRBD1. CDR1 is MNHEY and CDR2 is SMNVEV in the germline V gene (reference sequence). The length of the CDR3 is 15 residues. V was clipped by 5 bases and J by 7 bases; unmatched bases: 11. CDR3 coding DNA: TGTGCCAGCAGTCCCCGACAGGGCTGGGGCCAGCCCCAGCATTTT. This codes for CASSPRQGWGQPQHF.

This chain links TRBV20-1 with TRBJ2-1; tentative D call: TRBD2 (6 bases). Germline loops: CDR1 DFQATT, CDR2 SNEGSKA (reference sequence). The CDR3 has 17 residues. Trimming left V 0 bases short and J 1 base short, with 16 bases between. The CDR3 nucleotides read TGCAGTGCTAGAGACCCATTAGCGGACCTATCCTACAATGAGCAGTTCTTC. Encoded protein: CSARDPLADLSYNEQFF.

This clonotype is a singleton in its sample. The chain employs TRBV20-1 and TRBJ2-3; 8 positions match TRBD2. J gave up 4 bases and V 6 bases, and 15 bases lay outside the gene matches. The CDR3 is 16 amino acids. Germline CDR1 is DFQATT and CDR2 is SNEGSKA (reference sequence). This CDR3 is CSAIVVGLALADTQYF. CDR3 sequence (DNA): TGCAGTGCAATAGTAGTTGGACTAGCTCTCGCAGATACGCAGTATTTT.

The chain employs TRBV2 and TRBJ2-1; perhaps D is TRBD1 or TRBD2 (5 bases each). V lost 11 bases and J 8 bases, leaving 19 bases between the germline ends. Germline values: CDR1 SNHLY, CDR2 FYNNEI. This CDR3 has 13 amino acids. CDR3 nucleotides: TGTGCCTGTCGGTTAGCGAGAGGGGATGAGCAGTTCTTC. Its protein is CACRLARGDEQFF. Full variable domain (outside the CDR3, taken from reference TRBV2 and TRBJ2-1): EPEVTQTPSHQVTQMGQEVILRCVPISNHLYFYWYRQILGQKVEFLVSFYNNEISEKSEIFDDQFSVERPDGSNFTLKIRSTKLEDSAMYFCACRLARGDEQFFGPGTRLTVL.

This clonotype has more than one count but fewer than ten. The gene calls are TRBV20-1 and TRBJ2-1, with D tentatively TRBD1 or TRBD2 (5 bases each). The CDR3 consists of 14 residues. Trimming stripped 0 bases from V and 8 bases from J, with 14 bases between. Germline assignment: CDR1 DFQATT and CDR2 SNEGSKA (reference sequence). Here the CDR3 reads CSARDWARGYEQFF. CDR3 bases: TGCAGTGCTAGAGATTGGGCTCGGGGCTATGAGCAGTTCTTC.

This clonotype has a handful of counts. This chain's CDR3 is CASSFDGITQYF. The CDR3 DNA reads as TGCGCCAGCAGTTTCGATGGTATTACGCAGTATTTT. The chain recombines TRBV5-1 with TRBJ2-3, with D uncertain. The CDR3 spans 12 residues. Per germline, CDR1 SGHRS and CDR2 YFSETQ. Trimming left V 5 bases short and J 8 bases short, with 12 bases between.

Details on this clonotype: An end of the junction differs from the germline gene, which may be a read error. J is TRBJ2-7 and V is TRBV7-3; D possibly uses TRBD1 or TRBD2 (5 bases each). CDR1 and CDR2 from the germline V gene are SGHTA and FQGTGA. There are 15 residues in the CDR3. The CDR3 is CASSQRGAAPYEQYF. The CDR3 DNA reads TGCGCCAGCAGCCAAAGAGGGGCAGCCCCCTACGAGCAGTACTTC. Full variable domain (rest looked up from reference TRBV7-3 and TRBJ2-7): GAGVSQTPSNKVTEKGKYVELRCDPISGHTALYWYRQSLGQGPEFLIYFQGTGAADDSGLPNDRFFAVRPEGSVSTLKIQRTERGDSAVYLCASSQRGAAPYEQYFGPGTRLTVT.

There are many counts of this clonotype. The DNA for the CDR3 is TGTGCCAGTAGTAGGACAGGGGGCGCCTACGAGCAGTACTTC. It specifies CASSRTGGAYEQYF. The genes are TRBV19 and TRBJ2-7; TRBD1 agrees at 11 bases. The CDR3 covers 14 residues. Germline CDR1 reads LNHDA; CDR2 reads SQIVND (reference sequence). V shed 4 bases, J shed 2 bases, and the junction held 1 base outside the gene matches.

The chain recombines TRBV7-8 with TRBJ2-2; 8 bases line up with TRBD1. In germline, CDR1 is SGHVS, CDR2 FQNEAQ. V lost 1 base, J lost 5 bases, and 3 bases stayed unmatched. There are 15 residues in the CDR3. The CDR3 sequence is CASSLGDRGTGELFF. The CDR3 nucleotides read TGTGCCAGCAGCTTAGGAGACAGGGGTACCGGGGAGCTGTTTTTT.

In this sample, this clonotype turned up a few times. This chain joins TRBV6-2 or TRBV6-3 and TRBJ2-1, with TRBD2 matching over 14 bases. CDR1 is MNHEY and CDR2 is SVGEGT in the germline V gene. The CDR3 contains 17 residues. V shed 5 bases, J shed 3 bases, and the junction held 6 bases outside the gene matches. CDR3 residues: CASSPTGTSGSYNEQFF. CDR3 sequence (DNA): TGTGCCAGCAGTCCAACCGGGACTAGCGGGAGCTACAATGAGCAGTTCTTC.

In its sample, this clonotype was seen a few times. J is TRBJ1-5 and V is TRBV6-1, with 10 bases matching TRBD1. This CDR3 is built from 16 residues. The germline V gene has CDR1 MNHNS and CDR2 SASEGT. V trimming: 4 bases; J trimming: 6 bases; junction bases outside the gene matches: 9. The CDR3 sequence is CASSVWAGTGVQPQHF. CDR3 nucleotide sequence: TGTGCCAGCAGTGTCTGGGCGGGGACAGGGGTTCAGCCCCAGCATTTT.

This rearrangement joins TRBV5-6 to TRBJ2-7; 11 nucleotides match TRBD1. The trim removed 2 bases at V and 7 bases at J, leaving 5 bases unmatched. The CDR3 is 14 residues long. Looked up from germline, CDR1 is SGHDT and CDR2 is YYEEEE. For the CDR3, the DNA is TGTGCCAGCAGCTTTGGACAGGGGGCTCCGGAGCAGTACTTC. It is translated as CASSFGQGAPEQYF.

Only a few counts were recorded for this clonotype. This rearrangement joins TRBV12-3 or TRBV12-4 to TRBJ2-7; the D gene is possibly TRBD1 (6 bases). The CDR3 has 15 residues. The germline V and J ends were trimmed by 5 bases and 0 bases, with 14 bases remaining between them. CDR3 region: CASSPQTGYSYEQYF. DNA for the CDR3: TGTGCCAGCAGTCCCCAGACAGGCTACTCCTACGAGCAGTACTTC.

The V and J genes are TRBV10-3 and TRBJ2-3; no clear D. The germline V gene has CDR1 ENHRY and CDR2 SYGVKD. The CDR3 contains 13 residues. The V and J ends lost 6 bases and 2 bases respectively, with 9 bases between them. The CDR3 reads CAIRSTSTDTQYF. The CDR3 DNA sequence: TGTGCCATCAGATCGACCTCCACAGATACGCAGTATTTT.

This rearrangement joins TRBV7-9 to TRBJ1-5, with D maybe TRBD1 (5 bases). Deletions cut 3 bases from V and 2 bases from J, with 11 bases between. CDR3 length: 15 residues. Per germline, CDR1 SEHNR and CDR2 FQNEAQ (reference sequence). The CDR3 DNA sequence: TGTGCCAGCAGCTTTGGGCAGGGCGGCAATCAGCCCCAGCATTTT. Its protein is CASSFGQGGNQPQHF.